These 9 T cell receptor beta chains share one sample of origin, sequenced in a study of shared clonotypes between healthy human individuals. Profiling relied on immunoSEQ multiplex PCR, and the TCRdb table lists in-frame clones only, not all of them. Seen here are roughly 170,000 clones, approximately 61% observed once, and the top ten hold 10%. Sequences were obtained from memory CD4+ T cells sorted from blood. Subset reported: CD45RA-negative fraction. These receptors all come from a man aged 25-45 years in good health.

The table lists this clone with a few counts. This chain connects TRBV7-2 to TRBJ2-2; 11 nucleotides agree with TRBD2. The V segment lost 5 bases and the J segment 5 bases; nucleotides outside the gene matches: 16. CDR3 size: 19 residues. Germline-derived CDR1 and CDR2 are SGHTA and FQGNSA. The CDR3 coding sequence is TGTGCCAGCAGCGAGGGGAAGGATAGCGGGAGGGCCCTAACCGGGGAGCTGTTTTTT. It is translated as CASSEGKDSGRALTGELFF.

CDR3: CASSLGGGPGQETQYF. The CDR3 nucleotides read TGCGCCAGCAGCTTGGGAGGAGGGCCCGGGCAAGAGACCCAGTACTTC. V is TRBV5-1 and J is TRBJ2-5, with D maybe TRBD2 (6 bases). The CDR3 has 16 amino acids. V lost 0 bases to trimming and J lost 2 bases, with 14 bases between them. Germline V gene sequence: CDR1 SGHRS, CDR2 YFSETQ.

This rearrangement joins TRBV4-2 to TRBJ2-5, with D possibly being TRBD2 (5 bases). The ends were cut back, 0 bases at V and 4 bases at J, with 6 bases in the middle. CDR1 is LGHNA, CDR2 YNFKEQ, per germline. The CDR3 sequence is 13 residues long. CDR3 amino acids: CASSQDGLETQYF. CDR3 coding DNA: TGTGCCAGCAGCCAAGATGGACTAGAGACCCAGTACTTC.

This chain uses TRBV29-1 with TRBJ2-3; D is unclear. V lost 1 base to trimming and J lost 5 bases, with 16 bases between them. Germline CDR1 is SQVTM and CDR2 is ANQGSEA. This CDR3 comprises 15 residues. CDR3 region: CSVEGSARNVDTQYF. The DNA of the CDR3 is TGCAGCGTTGAAGGGAGTGCGAGAAACGTAGATACGCAGTATTTT.

The V and J genes are TRBV6-5 and TRBJ2-7; no firm D call. This CDR3 region has 15 residues. CDR1 is MNHEY and CDR2 is SVGAGI in the germline V gene. The V end was cut by 2 bases, the J end by 1 base, with 12 bases between. The CDR3 spells CASSYQSGLSYEQYF. The CDR3 DNA sequence: TGTGCCAGCAGTTACCAGAGTGGGCTGTCCTACGAGCAGTACTTC.

For this clone: Germline is not matched at one junction end, which may reflect a read error. The V call is TRBV14, the J call TRBJ2-7, with D possibly being TRBD1 (6 bases). The V gene's germline CDR1 is SGHDN and CDR2 FVKESK. The CDR3 is made up of 11 amino acids. The CDR3 loop reads CASSQGGGWAF. In nucleotides, the CDR3 is TGTGCCAGCAGCCAAGGAGGGGGTTGGGCCTTC. The whole variable domain, filled in from reference TRBV14 and TRBJ2-7, reads EAGVTQFPSHSVIEKGQTVTLRCDPISGHDNLYWYRRVMGKEIKFLLHFVKESKQDESGMPNNRFLAERTGGTYSTLKVQPAELEDSGVYFCASSQGGGWAFGPGTRLTVT.

The sample holds many counts of this clone. This sequence joins TRBV7-9 and TRBJ2-5; no definite D call. Trimming left V 7 bases short and J 0 bases short, with 6 bases between. This CDR3 has 12 amino acids. CDR1 and CDR2 (germline): SEHNR, FQNEAQ (reference sequence). The CDR3 DNA sequence: TGTGCCAGCACCTGGTACCAAGAGACCCAGTACTTC. Protein: CASTWYQETQYF.

This clone was counted a few times. CDR3 region: CASSLLGWSRTANTGELFF. CDR3 sequence (DNA): TGCGCCAGCAGCTTGCTTGGTTGGTCTAGGACAGCGAACACCGGGGAGCTGTTTTTT. The chain is built from TRBV5-1 and TRBJ2-2; tentative D call: TRBD1 (6 bases). The CDR3 sequence is 19 residues long. V was pared by 1 base and J by 0 bases, with 19 bases between. Germline CDR1 is SGHRS and CDR2 is YFSETQ. Variable domain in full (rest from reference TRBV5-1 and TRBJ2-2): KAGVTQTPRYLIKTRGQQVTLSCSPISGHRSVSWYQQTPGQGLQFLFEYFSETQRNKGNFPGRFSGRQFSNSRSEMNVSTLELGDSALYLCASSLLGWSRTANTGELFFGEGSRLTVL.

This clone occurred a few times. The gene calls are TRBV6-6 and TRBJ1-1; possibly TRBD1 for D (5 bases). The CDR3 contains 12 residues. The germline V gene has CDR1 MNHNY and CDR2 SVGAGI (reference sequence). Trimming pared 5 bases from V and 8 bases from J, leaving 12 bases between. CDR3 bases: TGTGCCAGCAGTGACAGCCGGGGCGAAGCTTTCTTT. Translation: CASSDSRGEAFF.